One and the same sample provided the 21 T cell receptor beta chains below, sequenced in a study of PD-1 blockade in classical Hodgkin lymphoma (TCRdb year 2020). To prepare the library, the immunoSEQ multiplex PCR assay was applied. Imported from immuneACCESS, the table was reduced by TCRdb to in-frame sequences with V and J called. These copies leave out some clones; in studies compared against another copy, an unresolved V gene accounts for under half, and the cause of the remainder is not known. The sample table holds fewer than 30,000 clones, of which less than 80% were seen once. Roughly 33% of the sample is taken by the ten largest. This sample's time point label indicates: cycle 2 day 1 (C2D1) of nivolumab. Relapse after autologous stem cell transplantation had occurred in all trial patients, and cohorts A, B and C were distinguished by prior brentuximab vedotin exposure. The sequencing here drew on peripheral blood mononuclear cells (PBMCs), taken before the second cycle of nivolumab. Every receptor here comes from a human donor with classical Hodgkin lymphoma.

The chain employs TRBV6-6 and TRBJ1-3; no definite D call. V lost 6 bases and J lost 4, with 13 bases in between. CDR1 is MNHNY, CDR2 SVGAGI, per germline (reference sequence). This CDR3 comprises 14 residues. Here the CDR3 DNA reads TGTGCCAGCAGCCCCGGACTCCTAGGAAACACCATATATTTT. Translated: CASSPGLLGNTIYF.

This clone was observed once. The chain uses TRBV27 and TRBJ2-2; no definite D call. The CDR3 is made up of 14 amino acids. Germline assignment: CDR1 MNHEY and CDR2 SMNVEV (reference sequence). V shed 2 bases and J shed 2 bases, with 6 bases lying between them. The CDR3 DNA follows: TGTGCCAGCAGTTTAAACAGAAACACCGGGGAGCTGTTTTTT. Translated, it gives CASSLNRNTGELFF.

The chain combines TRBV6-1 with TRBJ1-1; a possible D gene is TRBD1 (5 bases). CDR1 and CDR2 (germline): MNHNS, SASEGT. V lost 6 bases and J lost 3, with 14 bases in between. The CDR3 is 14 amino acids. CDR3 nucleotide sequence: TGTGCCAGCAGAGGGGAACTATGGTACACTGAAGCTTTCTTT. Its translation: CASRGELWYTEAFF.

This clone was recorded once. A read error may produce the germline difference seen at one junction end. The chain carries TRBV6-1 and TRBJ1-6; D gene uncertain. Germline V gene data show CDR1 as MNHNS and CDR2 as SASEGT. There are 14 residues in the CDR3. CDR3 nucleotides: TGTGCCAGCAGCGAAGGCGGAACCCGCCGACCCCTCCACTTT. Protein product: CASSEGGTRRPLHF.

The chain couples TRBV2 to TRBJ2-5; D is ambiguous. The germline V and J ends were trimmed by 2 bases and 5 bases, with 6 bases remaining between them. CDR1 SNHLY and CDR2 FYNNEI come from the germline V gene. This CDR3 is built from 12 residues. The CDR3 nucleotides read TGTGCCAGCAGTGAAATGGGCGAGACCCAGTACTTC. Translation gives CASSEMGETQYF.

V usage is TRBV13 and J usage is TRBJ1-1; unclear D gene. Germline loops: CDR1 PRHDT, CDR2 FYEKMQ (reference sequence). This CDR3 region has 17 residues. With 4 bases removed from V and 1 base from J, the gap between germline ends came to 19 bases. The CDR3 DNA sequence: TGTGCCAGCAGCTGGACCCTCGGGGTTACTTGGAACACTGAAGCTTTCTTT. This gives the protein CASSWTLGVTWNTEAFF.

The chain has TRBV7-9 and TRBJ1-4; D is undetermined. The CDR3 is 12 residues long. Germline CDR1 and CDR2: SEHNR and FQNEAQ (reference sequence). Trimming pared 2 bases from V and 4 bases from J, leaving 2 bases between. CDR3 DNA sequence: TGTGCCAGCAGCTTATATAATGAAAAACTGTTTTTT. Amino acids: CASSLYNEKLFF. The full variable domain, with the rest looked up from reference TRBV7-9 and TRBJ1-4, is DTGVSQNPRHKITKRGQNVTFRCDPISEHNRLYWYRQTLGQGPEFLTYFQNEAQLEKSRLLSDRFSAERPKGSFSTLEIQRTEQGDSAMYLCASSLYNEKLFFGSGTQLSVL.

The chain has TRBV4-2 and TRBJ1-2; 8 bases line up with TRBD1. The germline V gene has CDR1 LGHNA and CDR2 YNFKEQ. CDR3 length: 17 residues. The V and J ends lost 1 base and 3 bases, in that order; junction bases with no gene match: 10. The CDR3 region is CASSQAGSRGLDYGYTF. The DNA for the CDR3 is TGTGCCAGCAGCCAAGCGGGAAGCAGGGGGCTTGACTATGGCTACACCTTC.

This sequence joins TRBV5-3 and TRBJ2-5; D tentatively reads TRBD1 or TRBD2 (5 bases each). Judging by the DNA end, TRBJ2-7 fits better; the J call may be wrong. TRBV5-3 is recorded as an ORF, its role being uncertain. The CDR3 is made up of 15 amino acids. CDR3 amino acids: CARSLAVGESYEQYF. The CDR3 DNA reads TGTGCCAGAAGCTTGGCCGTGGGGGAAAGCTACGAGCAGTACTTC.

This clone came up a few times. The chain uses TRBV19 and TRBJ2-1; D gene uncertain. This CDR3 contains 14 residues. Trimming cost V 3 bases and J 5 bases, with 11 bases left between them. CDR1 is LNHDA, CDR2 SQIVND, per germline (reference sequence). CDR3 nucleotide sequence: TGTGCCAGTAGTATTTCTAGGGCAGACAATGAGCAGTTCTTC. Translated: CASSISRADNEQFF.

This chain connects TRBV11-2 to TRBJ1-6; D not resolved. Germline assignment: CDR1 SGHAT and CDR2 FQNNGV. This CDR3 is built from 13 residues. V was clipped by 0 bases and J by 7 bases, with 4 bases between them. The CDR3 DNA reads TGTGCCAGCAGCTTAGACGGGAATTCACCCCTCCACTTT. This codes for CASSLDGNSPLHF. Variable domain in full (rest from reference TRBV11-2 and TRBJ1-6): EAGVAQSPRYKIIEKRQSVAFWCNPISGHATLYWYQQILGQGPKLLIQFQNNGVVDDSQLPKDRFSAERLKGVDSTLKIQPAKLEDSAVYLCASSLDGNSPLHFGNGTRLTVT.

The chain has TRBV6-5 and TRBJ2-3; 7 bases are a match to TRBD2. The CDR3 is 15 residues long. Germline V gene lookup returns CDR1 MNHEY and CDR2 SVGAGI. J gave up 2 bases and V 6 bases, and 8 bases lay outside the gene matches. The CDR3 protein is CASSRRDYHTDTQYF. The CDR3 DNA reads as TGTGCCAGCAGCCGCCGGGACTACCACACAGATACGCAGTATTTT.

The chain joins TRBV2 to TRBJ1-1, with TRBD1 as a possible D gene (6 bases). Looked up from germline, CDR1 is SNHLY and CDR2 is FYNNEI. V dropped 1 base and J dropped 11 bases, with 17 bases sitting between them. The CDR3 spans 14 residues. The CDR3 reads CASSEGQVAGVAFF. CDR3 bases: TGTGCCAGCAGTGAAGGACAGGTCGCCGGTGTGGCTTTCTTT.

The gene calls are TRBV6-8 and TRBJ1-4, with D unresolved. Trimming took 8 bases from V and 3 from J, leaving 16 bases between them. The CDR3 is 15 amino acids. The germline CDR1 and CDR2 sequences are MNHGY and SAAAGT. The CDR3 DNA is TGTGCCAGCCCGTCTGAGCCACCTCCTAATGAAAAACTGTTTTTT. Its protein is CASPSEPPPNEKLFF.

The chain recombines TRBV6-6 with TRBJ1-1; D gene uncertain. Trimming removed 4 bases at V and 2 bases at J, with 8 bases between. CDR3 size: 13 residues. Germline V gene data show CDR1 as MNHNY and CDR2 as SVGAGI (reference sequence). Here the CDR3 DNA reads TGTGCCAGCAGTTTCCAAGGTAACACTGAAGCTTTCTTT. Its protein is CASSFQGNTEAFF.

The V gene is TRBV5-1, the J gene TRBJ2-3; tentatively, D is TRBD2 (6 bases). There are 15 residues in the CDR3. The germline V gene encodes CDR1 SGHRS and CDR2 YFSETQ. V lost 0 bases and J lost 2, with 10 bases in between. The CDR3 spells CASSLVGLITDTQYF. The CDR3 coding sequence is TGCGCCAGCAGCTTGGTGGGACTGATCACAGATACGCAGTATTTT.

The rearrangement joins TRBV7-2 to TRBJ1-3; the D gene is possibly TRBD1 (6 bases). Germline CDR1 is SGHTA and CDR2 is FQGNSA. V was clipped by 2 bases and J by 0 bases, with 11 bases between them. The CDR3 sequence is 16 residues long. The CDR3 DNA sequence: TGTGCCAGCAGCTTAAAGCAGGGGAGCTCTGGAAACACCATATATTTT. It specifies CASSLKQGSSGNTIYF.

The rearrangement joins TRBV21-1 to TRBJ2-7; the table's TRBD1 call for D was not verified on the DNA. TRBV21-1 represents a pseudogene. The CDR3 has 16 residues. The CDR3 coding sequence is TGTGCCAGCAGCATGGGGTTGGTCAGGGGACCCTACGAGCAGTACTTC. Protein sequence: CASSMGLVRGPYEQYF.

The chain joins TRBV5-6 to TRBJ2-1; no reliable D call. V was pared by 0 bases and J by 10 bases, with 14 bases between. The CDR3 sequence is 14 residues long. Looked up from germline, CDR1 is SGHDT and CDR2 is YYEEEE. The CDR3: CASSLGQLADEQFF. DNA for the CDR3: TGTGCCAGCAGCTTGGGGCAACTGGCGGACGAGCAGTTCTTC.

This sequence joins TRBV28 and TRBJ2-7, with TRBD1 matching 9 bases. Germline V CDR1 and CDR2: MDHEN, SYDVKM. Germline trimming cut 6 bases from V and 2 bases from J; bases unmatched to any gene: 5. This CDR3 contains 14 residues. The CDR3 protein is CASSSGQGPYEQYF. CDR3 coding DNA: TGTGCCAGCAGCTCAGGACAGGGGCCCTACGAGCAGTACTTC.

This chain connects TRBV11-2 to TRBJ1-5; D remains ambiguous. V lost 0 bases, J lost 7 bases, and 7 bases lay in between. The CDR3 contains 13 residues. Germline V lookup: CDR1 SGHAT, CDR2 FQNNGV. The CDR3, as DNA: TGTGCCAGCAGCTTAGATATTGACCAGCCCCAGCATTTT. Protein sequence: CASSLDIDQPQHF.